This T cell receptor beta chain was documented in a study of blood T cell repertoires in COVID-19. Followed over time, Seattle patients had been enrolled while infection was active. This CDR3 is built from 17 residues. V lost 5 bases and J lost 2, with 19 bases in between. The germline CDR1 and CDR2 sequences are LNHDA and SQIVND (reference sequence). Study processing details: For nucleated cells, counts were estimated from reference gene primer amplification. Sequencing was performed with immunoSEQ multiplex PCR; in TCRdb, only in-frame clones are kept and a portion is missing. The V and J calls and clone size come from that table; D and trimming were worked out from the DNA. The sample lists roughly 440,000 clones, approximately 88% occurring once.

Source material: peripheral blood. V usage is TRBV19 and J usage is TRBJ1-5; D call uncertain. This TCR came from a woman between 50 and 59 years old with COVID-19, enrolled during active disease. In DNA, the CDR3 is TGTGCCAGTAGTCTCCGCCGACCCGGGGAGGGCAATCAGCCCCAGCATTTT. It specifies CASSLRRPGEGNQPQHF.